This T cell receptor beta chain was documented in a study of glioma-infiltrating T cells. There are 14 residues in the CDR3. Germline lookup yields CDR1 LNHDA and CDR2 SQIVND (reference sequence). TCR alpha and beta CDR3 regions were amplified from RNA using iRepertoire nested multiplex PCR. TCRdb re-analysed the multiplex PCR reads in MiXCR, keeping a single row per CDR3 protein. The sample lists a few hundred thousand distinct CDR3 sequences; roughly 41% were seen once. With regard to this clonotype: At one boundary the junction diverges from the germline segment, which might be a read error.

This receptor was identified in a human donor with low-grade glioma or glioblastoma, undergoing nonglioma brain surgery, or in good health (not recorded which). The sample consisted of glioma tissue, nonneoplastic brain tissue, or PBMCs (not recorded which). This chain joins TRBV19 and TRBJ2-3; D possibly corresponds to TRBD1 (5 bases). In DNA form, the CDR3 reads TGTGCCAGTAGTATAGAACAACTCACAGGTACGCAGTATTTT. Residues: CASSIEQLTGTQYF.